One T cell receptor (beta chain) is described in this entry. The sample comes from a study of control samples from healthy donors and cancer patients. Method: immunoSEQ multiplex PCR; TCRdb's copy keeps in-frame clones and lacks some. The sample records 75,000 or so clones, approximately 90% being singletons. The clonotype comes from a man between 60 and 75 years old with colorectal cancer. The sequenced sample was PBMCs.

CDR3 sequence: CASIQPGAETQYF. For the CDR3, the DNA is TGTGCCAGCATTCAACCAGGGGCCGAGACCCAGTACTTC. This rearrangement joins TRBV6-5 to TRBJ2-5; possibly TRBD1 for D (6 bases). CDR1 MNHEY and CDR2 SVGAGI come from the germline V gene. The germline V and J ends were trimmed by 7 bases and 5 bases, with 14 bases remaining between them. The CDR3 has 13 amino acids.